Listed below are T cell receptor beta chains from one sample, sequenced in a study of graft-versus-host responses after intestinal transplantation. The repertoire was sequenced with immunoSEQ multiplex PCR; TCRdb's copy has only in-frame clones and lacks some. The repertoire consists of roughly 7,300 clones, with 97% occurring once and the leading ten covering just under 0.25%. The sequenced sample was PBMCs, obtained 23 days after intestinal transplant. These receptors all stem from a human patient who received an intestinal transplant, so some T cells may come from the graft donor. The CDR3 runs from the conserved cysteine through the conserved F or W. A D gene is named only where the DNA matches it firmly. Clone size, where shown, is once, few, many, or a class for clones that have expanded.

clone size: once
V gene: TRBV5-8
D gene: NA
J gene: TRBJ1-2
CDR3 protein: CASSYDYGYTF
CDR3 DNA: TGTGCCAGCAGCTATGACTATGGCTACACCTTC

clone size: NA
V gene: TRBV27
D gene: TRBD1
J gene: TRBJ1-1
CDR3 protein: CASSRQGTEAFF
CDR3 DNA: TGTGCCAGCAGTCGACAGGGGACTGAAGCTTTCTTT

clone size: NA
V gene: TRBV19
D gene: NA
J gene: TRBJ2-2
CDR3 protein: CASSARSLGTGELFF
CDR3 DNA: TGTGCCAGTAGTGCCCGGAGCCTGGGCACCGGGGAGCTGTTTTTT

clone size: NA
V gene: TRBV11-1
D gene: NA
J gene: TRBJ2-3
CDR3 protein: CASSGPGLSTDTQYF
CDR3 DNA: TGTGCCAGCAGCGGCCCCGGACTAAGCACAGATACGCAGTATTTT

clone size: NA
V gene: TRBV9
D gene: NA
J gene: TRBJ2-2
CDR3 protein: CASSVGPVGSNTGELFF
CDR3 DNA: TGTGCCAGCAGCGTAGGGCCGGTAGGGTCGAACACCGGGGAGCTGTTTTTT

clone size: NA
V gene: TRBV7-6
D gene: NA
J gene: TRBJ1-1
CDR3 protein: CASSYAAMNTEAFF
CDR3 DNA: TGTGCCAGCAGCTATGCAGCCATGAACACTGAAGCTTTCTTT

clone size: NA
V gene: TRBV27
D gene: NA
J gene: TRBJ2-7
CDR3 protein: CASSLVGQQGIYEQYF
CDR3 DNA: TGTGCCAGCAGTTTAGTAGGACAGCAGGGGATTTACGAGCAGTACTTC

clone size: NA
V gene: TRBV30
D gene: TRBD1
J gene: TRBJ1-6
CDR3 protein: CAWSPEGAGPLHF
CDR3 DNA: TGTGCCTGGAGCCCCGAGGGGGCTGGACCCCTCCACTTT

clone size: NA
V gene: TRBV30
D gene: NA
J gene: TRBJ2-1
CDR3 protein: CAWSVGTFSYNEQFF
CDR3 DNA: TGTGCCTGGAGTGTAGGCACCTTCTCCTACAATGAGCAGTTCTTC

clone size: NA
V gene: TRBV28
D gene: TRBD2
J gene: TRBJ2-7
CDR3 protein: CASSLLASGRREQYF
CDR3 DNA: TGTGCCAGCAGTTTATTGGCTAGCGGGAGGCGGGAGCAGTACTTC

clone size: NA
V gene: TRBV2
D gene: NA
J gene: TRBJ1-4
CDR3 protein: CASSEALGINEKLFF
CDR3 DNA: TGTGCCAGCAGTGAAGCGCTTGGTATTAATGAAAAACTGTTTTTT

clone size: NA
V gene: TRBV7-6
D gene: NA
J gene: TRBJ1-5
CDR3 protein: CASSQGSFQPQHF
CDR3 DNA: TGTGCCAGCAGCCAAGGCAGTTTTCAGCCCCAGCATTTT

clone size: NA
V gene: TRBV25-1
D gene: TRBD1
J gene: TRBJ2-7
CDR3 protein: CASSGLRQGDGEQYF
CDR3 DNA: TGTGCCAGCAGTGGTCTGAGGCAGGGGGACGGGGAGCAGTACTTC

clone size: NA
V gene: TRBV1
D gene: NA
J gene: TRBJ2-7
CDR3 protein: CTRQPGPPSYEQYF
CDR3 DNA: TGCACCAGGCAACCGGGACCGCCATCCTACGAGCAGTACTTC

clone size: NA
V gene: TRBV6-6
D gene: TRBD1
J gene: TRBJ2-7
CDR3 protein: CASSPGTDEQYF
CDR3 DNA: TGTGCCAGCAGTCCCGGGACAGACGAGCAGTACTTC

clone size: NA
V gene: TRBV9
D gene: TRBD1
J gene: TRBJ2-1
CDR3 protein: CASSKSTGGGYNEQFF
CDR3 DNA: TGTGCCAGCAGCAAATCGACAGGGGGCGGTTACAATGAGCAGTTCTTC

clone size: NA
V gene: TRBV6-5
D gene: NA
J gene: TRBJ2-7
CDR3 protein: CASSYPARGAYEQYF
CDR3 DNA: TGTGCCAGCAGTTACCCAGCCAGGGGGGCCTACGAGCAGTACTTC

clone size: NA
V gene: TRBV6-5
D gene: TRBD1
J gene: TRBJ2-1
CDR3 protein: CASSYRDRGLNEQFF
CDR3 DNA: TGTGCCAGCAGTTACCGGGACAGGGGGCTCAATGAGCAGTTCTTC

clone size: NA
V gene: TRBV28
D gene: NA
J gene: TRBJ1-4
CDR3 protein: CASRTLAWGGAGEKLFF
CDR3 DNA: TGTGCCAGCAGGACCCTCGCGTGGGGGGGGGCTGGTGAAAAACTGTTTTTT

clone size: once
V gene: TRBV5-1
D gene: NA
J gene: TRBJ2-7
CDR3 protein: CASSGRGTSYEQYF
CDR3 DNA: TGCGCCAGCAGCGGACGGGGGACCTCCTACGAGCAGTACTTC

clone size: NA
V gene: TRBV21-1
D gene: NA
J gene: TRBJ1-2
CDR3 protein: CASQRGRGPRGYTF
CDR3 DNA: TGTGCCAGCCAGCGGGGCAGGGGGCCTCGGGGCTACACCTTC

clone size: NA
V gene: TRBV6-1
D gene: TRBD2
J gene: TRBJ2-7
CDR3 protein: CASSDLTSGLGSYEQYF
CDR3 DNA: TGTGCCAGCAGTGATTTGACTAGCGGGCTAGGGTCCTACGAGCAGTACTTC

clone size: NA
V gene: TRBV9
D gene: NA
J gene: TRBJ2-1
CDR3 protein: CASSGRETYNEQFF
CDR3 DNA: TGTGCCAGCAGCGGACGGGAGACCTACAATGAGCAGTTCTTC

clone size: NA
V gene: TRBV6-1
D gene: TRBD2
J gene: TRBJ2-1
CDR3 protein: CASKMKLAGRNEQFF
CDR3 DNA: TGTGCCAGCAAAATGAAACTAGCGGGAAGGAATGAGCAGTTCTTC

clone size: NA
V gene: TRBV7-8
D gene: NA
J gene: TRBJ2-6
CDR3 protein: CASSPGNPQSRANVLTF
CDR3 DNA: TGTGCCAGCAGCCCTGGAAACCCACAAAGTCGGGCCAACGTCCTGACTTTC

clone size: NA
V gene: TRBV9
D gene: TRBD2
J gene: TRBJ2-2
CDR3 protein: CASSVPREAANTGELFF
CDR3 DNA: TGTGCCAGCAGCGTACCGCGGGAGGCGGCTAACACCGGGGAGCTGTTTTTT

clone size: once
V gene: TRBV4-1
D gene: NA
J gene: TRBJ2-1
CDR3 protein: CASRYSLGLGEQFF
CDR3 DNA: TGCGCCAGCAGGTACAGTCTGGGGTTAGGTGAGCAGTTCTTC

clone size: once
V gene: TRBV11-2
D gene: NA
J gene: TRBJ2-3
CDR3 protein: CASSLAATGTDTQYF
CDR3 DNA: TGTGCCAGCAGCTTAGCAGCGACAGGCACAGATACGCAGTATTTT

clone size: NA
V gene: TRBV7-9
D gene: TRBD2
J gene: TRBJ2-7
CDR3 protein: CASSPGTSGHEQYF
CDR3 DNA: TGTGCCAGCAGCCCCGGGACTAGCGGTCACGAGCAGTACTTC

clone size: NA
V gene: TRBV7-9
D gene: TRBD1
J gene: TRBJ1-1
CDR3 protein: CASSFHPTGEGEAFF
CDR3 DNA: TGTGCCAGCAGCTTCCACCCGACAGGGGAAGGAGAAGCTTTCTTT